The 23 T cell receptor beta chains below all came from one sample that was sequenced in a study of monozygotic twins with inflammatory bowel disease. Using the 5' RACE reads, TCRdb records one entry per CDR3 protein without DNA. Recorded for this sample: some 400,000 distinct CDR3 sequences. Sequences were obtained from blood. The receptors originated from a human donor with ulcerative colitis or Crohn's disease, or a healthy co-twin of an affected twin (not recorded which).

The V call is TRBV3-1, the J call TRBJ2-7; TCRdb lists TRBD2, though no DNA is available to test this call. Per germline, CDR1 LGHDT and CDR2 YNNKEL (reference sequence). There are 16 residues in the CDR3. The CDR3 here is CVSSPRLAGGRYEQYF.

The rearrangement uses TRBV7-8 and TRBJ1-4; the TCRdb D gene call, TRBD1, has no DNA to confirm it. The CDR3 covers 16 residues. The germline V gene encodes CDR1 SGHVS and CDR2 FQNEAQ. The CDR3 loop is CASSLRGLATNEKLFF.

This rearrangement joins TRBV7-3 to TRBJ2-1. This CDR3 spans 16 amino acids. Germline assignment: CDR1 SGHTA and CDR2 FQGTGA. CDR3 sequence reads: CASSLTPAGAPQGQFF.

J is TRBJ2-7 and V is TRBV29-1; checking the TCRdb D call of TRBD1 is not possible without DNA. Germline V lookup: CDR1 SQVTM, CDR2 ANQGSEA. The CDR3 consists of 15 residues. CDR3 amino acids: CSVEVPQGIPYEQYF.

The chain carries TRBV20-1 and TRBJ2-1. The CDR3 is made up of 14 amino acids. Germline CDR1 reads DFQATT; CDR2 reads SNEGSKA (reference sequence). CDR3 loop: CSARVGFNANEQFF.

The chain carries TRBV6-6 and TRBJ2-5. The CDR3 extends over 12 amino acids. Germline loops: CDR1 MNHNY, CDR2 SVGAGI (reference sequence). Here the CDR3 reads CASSYAEETQYF.

The chain joins TRBV3-1 to TRBJ2-2; absent DNA, TCRdb's TRBD1 call cannot be checked. Germline V gives CDR1 LGHDT, CDR2 YNNKEL (reference sequence). CDR3 size: 13 residues. The CDR3 sequence is CATRQGSSGELFF. The variable domain in full, with the rest retrieved from reference TRBV3-1 and TRBJ2-2, is DTAVSQTPKYLVTQMGNDKSIKCEQNLGHDTMYWYKQDSKKFLKIMFSYNNKELIINETVPNRFSPKSPDKAHLNLHINSLELGDSAVYFCATRQGSSGELFFGEGSRLTVL.

V is TRBV19 and J is TRBJ1-5; there is no DNA to check the TCRdb D call of TRBD1. The CDR3 has 13 amino acids. Per the germline V gene, CDR1 is LNHDA and CDR2 is SQIVND (reference sequence). CDR3 in amino acids: CASNMGDRQPQHF.

The rearrangement uses TRBV20-1 and TRBJ2-1; TCRdb names TRBD2, which stays unverified in the absence of DNA. The CDR3 sequence is 14 residues long. From germline, CDR1 is DFQATT and CDR2 SNEGSKA (reference sequence). This chain's CDR3 is CSAAGTISYNEQFF.

CDR3 amino acids: CATSGRRNTEAFF. The chain uses TRBV15 and TRBJ1-1. This CDR3 is 13 amino acids long. Looked up from germline, CDR1 is LNHNV and CDR2 is YYDKDF (reference sequence).

The J gene is TRBJ2-2, the V gene TRBV6-1; TCRdb's D call of TRBD2 is untestable without DNA. There are 15 residues in the CDR3. CDR1 MNHNS and CDR2 SASEGT come from the germline V gene. The CDR3 region is CASTRSGVITGELFF.

The chain has TRBV4-1 and TRBJ1-2; TCRdb designates TRBD1, a call that cannot be tested without DNA. The CDR3 spans 14 residues. The germline V gene encodes CDR1 MGHRA and CDR2 YSYEKL. This CDR3 is CASSQTGGANGYTF.

The rearrangement links TRBV12-3 or TRBV12-4 to TRBJ2-2. The CDR3 loop spans 14 amino acids. This chain's CDR3 is CASSQREGTGELFF.

This CDR3 reads CASSLLLPSYNEQFF. V is TRBV7-2 and J is TRBJ2-1. Germline V gene sequence: CDR1 SGHTA, CDR2 FQGNSA. The CDR3 is made up of 15 amino acids.

This chain connects TRBV14 to TRBJ1-6; TCRdb reports TRBD1, a call that lacks DNA to check it against. Germline CDR1 SGHDN, CDR2 FVKESK. The CDR3 has 16 amino acids. The CDR3 spells CASSQAPGQGDSPLHF.

J is TRBJ1-4 and V is TRBV20-1; no DNA is available, so the TRBD1 call from TCRdb remains unchecked. This CDR3 region has 14 residues. The germline CDR1 and CDR2 sequences are DFQATT and SNEGSKA (reference sequence). CDR3 residues: CSARGTATNEKLFF.

The chain employs TRBV28 and TRBJ2-5. CDR3 size: 14 residues. CDR1 is MDHEN and CDR2 is SYDVKM in the germline V gene. CDR3 in amino acids: CASRTTAYQETQYF.

V and J are TRBV7-9 and TRBJ1-4; there is no DNA to check the TCRdb D call of TRBD1. CDR3 size: 14 residues. The germline V gene has CDR1 SEHNR and CDR2 FQNEAQ (reference sequence). CDR3 region: CASSWTGFDEKLFF.

The chain combines TRBV6-1 with TRBJ2-4; checking the TCRdb D call of TRBD1 is not possible without DNA. Germline loops: CDR1 MNHNS, CDR2 SASEGT. CDR3 length: 15 amino acids. The CDR3 reads CASSQGGRTKNIQYF.

CDR3 in amino acids: CASSNPTDTQYF. The genes are TRBV7-2 and TRBJ2-3. The CDR3 extends over 12 amino acids. Germline values: CDR1 SGHTA, CDR2 FQGNSA.

The V and J genes are TRBV21-1 and TRBJ2-6; the TCRdb call, TRBD2, lacks DNA for checking. TRBV21-1 is labeled a pseudogene. The CDR3 has 18 amino acids. This chain's CDR3 is CASSKPRKGCSGANVLTF.

This chain uses TRBV13 with TRBJ2-7; the D call from TCRdb, TRBD2, cannot be confirmed without DNA. The CDR3 totals 14 residues. The germline V gene has CDR1 PRHDT and CDR2 FYEKMQ (reference sequence). CDR3 region: CASSPRRVDYEQYF.

The chain is built from TRBV7-2 and TRBJ2-1. The CDR3 spans 16 residues. The germline V gene has CDR1 SGHTA and CDR2 FQGNSA. The CDR3 loop is CASSTRRPVSYNEQFF.